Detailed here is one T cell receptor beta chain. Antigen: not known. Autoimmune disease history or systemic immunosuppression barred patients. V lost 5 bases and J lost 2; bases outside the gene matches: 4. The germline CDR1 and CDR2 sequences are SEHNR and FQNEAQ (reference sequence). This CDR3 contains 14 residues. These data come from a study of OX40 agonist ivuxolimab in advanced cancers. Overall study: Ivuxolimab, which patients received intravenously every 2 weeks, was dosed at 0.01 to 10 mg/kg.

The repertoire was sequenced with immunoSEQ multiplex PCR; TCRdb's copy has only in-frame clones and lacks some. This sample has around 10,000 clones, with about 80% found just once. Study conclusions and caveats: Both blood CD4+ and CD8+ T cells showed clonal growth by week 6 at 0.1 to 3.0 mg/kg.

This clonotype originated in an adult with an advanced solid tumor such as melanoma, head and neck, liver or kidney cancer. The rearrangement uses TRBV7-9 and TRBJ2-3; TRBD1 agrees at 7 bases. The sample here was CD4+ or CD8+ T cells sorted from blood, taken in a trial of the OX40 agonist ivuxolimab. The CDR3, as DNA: TGTGCCAGCAGCCGACAGGGATCCACAGATACGCAGTATTTT. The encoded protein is CASSRQGSTDTQYF.